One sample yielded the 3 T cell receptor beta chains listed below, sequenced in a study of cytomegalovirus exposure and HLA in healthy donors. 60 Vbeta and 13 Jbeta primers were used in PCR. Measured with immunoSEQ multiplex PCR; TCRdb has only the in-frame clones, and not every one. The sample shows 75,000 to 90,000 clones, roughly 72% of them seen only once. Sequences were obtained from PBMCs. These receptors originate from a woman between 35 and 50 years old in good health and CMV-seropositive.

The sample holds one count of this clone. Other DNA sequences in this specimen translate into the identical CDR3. As DNA, the CDR3 is TGTGCCTGGAGAACGCCTAGCGGGGAGAACACCGGGGAGCTGTTTTTT. Translating gives CAWRTPSGENTGELFF. The rearrangement links TRBV30 to TRBJ2-2; 9 positions agree with TRBD2. V dropped 3 bases and J dropped 1; count of bases not matched to a gene: 6. Germline V gene sequence: CDR1 GTSNPN, CDR2 SVGIG (reference sequence). This CDR3 region has 16 residues.

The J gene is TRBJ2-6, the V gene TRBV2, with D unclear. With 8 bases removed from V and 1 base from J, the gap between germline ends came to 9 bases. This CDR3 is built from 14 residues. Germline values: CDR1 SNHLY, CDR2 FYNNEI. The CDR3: CASLPSSGANVLTF. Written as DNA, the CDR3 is TGTGCCAGCTTGCCTAGTTCTGGGGCCAACGTCCTGACTTTC.

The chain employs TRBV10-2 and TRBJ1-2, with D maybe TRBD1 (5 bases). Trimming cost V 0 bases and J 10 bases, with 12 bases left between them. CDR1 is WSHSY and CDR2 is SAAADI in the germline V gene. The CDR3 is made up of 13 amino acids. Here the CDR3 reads CASSESGANAYTF. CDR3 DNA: TGCGCCAGCAGTGAGTCAGGGGCTAATGCCTACACCTTC.